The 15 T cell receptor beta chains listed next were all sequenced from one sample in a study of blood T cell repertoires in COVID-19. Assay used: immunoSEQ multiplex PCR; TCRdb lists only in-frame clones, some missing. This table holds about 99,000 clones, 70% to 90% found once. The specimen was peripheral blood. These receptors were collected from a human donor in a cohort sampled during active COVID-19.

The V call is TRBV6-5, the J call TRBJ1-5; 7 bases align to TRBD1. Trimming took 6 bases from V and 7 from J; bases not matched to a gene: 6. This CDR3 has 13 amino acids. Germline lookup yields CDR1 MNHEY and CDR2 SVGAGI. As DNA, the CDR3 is TGTGCCAGCAGCGACAGGGTCCCCCAGCCCCAGCATTTT. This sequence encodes CASSDRVPQPQHF.

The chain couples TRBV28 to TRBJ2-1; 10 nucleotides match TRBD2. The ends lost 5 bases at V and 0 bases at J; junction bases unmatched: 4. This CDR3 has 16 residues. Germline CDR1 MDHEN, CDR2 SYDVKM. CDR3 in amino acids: CASSTPSGSSYNEQFF. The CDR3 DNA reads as TGTGCCAGCAGTACGCCTAGCGGGAGCTCCTACAATGAGCAGTTCTTC.

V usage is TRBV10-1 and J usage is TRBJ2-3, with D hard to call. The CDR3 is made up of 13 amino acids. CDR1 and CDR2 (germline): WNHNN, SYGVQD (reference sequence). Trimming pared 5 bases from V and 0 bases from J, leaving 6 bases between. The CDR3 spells CASSRVSTDTQYF. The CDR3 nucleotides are TGCGCCAGCAGTCGGGTTAGCACAGATACGCAGTATTTT.

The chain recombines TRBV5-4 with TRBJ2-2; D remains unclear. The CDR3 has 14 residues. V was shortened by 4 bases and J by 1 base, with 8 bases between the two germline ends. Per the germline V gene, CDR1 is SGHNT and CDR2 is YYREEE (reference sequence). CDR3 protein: CASSLTRNTGELFF. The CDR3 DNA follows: TGTGCCAGCAGCCTTACAAGGAACACCGGGGAGCTGTTTTTT.

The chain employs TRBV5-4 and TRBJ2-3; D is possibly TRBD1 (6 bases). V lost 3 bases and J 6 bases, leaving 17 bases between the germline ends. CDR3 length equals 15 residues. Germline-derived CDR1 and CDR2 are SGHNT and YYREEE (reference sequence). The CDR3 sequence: CASSSYRDRQDTQYF. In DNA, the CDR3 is TGTGCCAGCAGCTCCTACAGGGACCGGCAGGATACGCAGTATTTT.

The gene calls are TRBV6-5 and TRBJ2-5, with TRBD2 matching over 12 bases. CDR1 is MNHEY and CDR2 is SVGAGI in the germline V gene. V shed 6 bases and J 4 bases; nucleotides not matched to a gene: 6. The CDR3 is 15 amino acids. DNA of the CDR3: TGTGCCAGCAGCGCTCAACTAGCGGGGGGAGAGACCCAGTACTTC. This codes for CASSAQLAGGETQYF.

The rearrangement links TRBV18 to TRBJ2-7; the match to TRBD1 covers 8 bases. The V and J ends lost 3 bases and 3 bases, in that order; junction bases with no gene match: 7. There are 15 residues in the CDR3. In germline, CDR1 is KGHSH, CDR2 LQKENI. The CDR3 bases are TGTGCCAGCTCACCCCCGGGACAGGTATTCTACGAGCAGTACTTC. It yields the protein CASSPPGQVFYEQYF. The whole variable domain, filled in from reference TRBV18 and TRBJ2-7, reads NAGVMQNPRHLVRRRGQEARLRCSPMKGHSHVYWYRQLPEEGLKFMVYLQKENIIDESGMPKERFSAEFPKEGPSILRIQQVVRGDSAAYFCASSPPGQVFYEQYFGPGTRLTVT.

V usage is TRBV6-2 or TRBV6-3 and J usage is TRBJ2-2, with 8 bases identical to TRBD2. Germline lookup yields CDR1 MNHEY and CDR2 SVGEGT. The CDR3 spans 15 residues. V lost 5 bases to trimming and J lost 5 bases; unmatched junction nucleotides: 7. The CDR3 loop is CASSKASSGTGELFF. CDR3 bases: TGTGCCAGCAGTAAAGCATCTAGCGGGACCGGGGAGCTGTTTTTT.

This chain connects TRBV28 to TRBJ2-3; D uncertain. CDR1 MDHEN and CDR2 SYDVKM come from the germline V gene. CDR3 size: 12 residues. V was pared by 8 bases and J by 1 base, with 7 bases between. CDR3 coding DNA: TGTGCCAGCGGCCGCCGCACAGATACGCAGTATTTT. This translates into CASGRRTDTQYF.

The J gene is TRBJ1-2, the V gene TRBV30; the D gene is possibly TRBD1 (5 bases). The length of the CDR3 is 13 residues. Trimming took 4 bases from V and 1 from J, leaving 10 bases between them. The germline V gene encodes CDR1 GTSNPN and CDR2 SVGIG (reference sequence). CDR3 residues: CAWIKGDNYGYTF. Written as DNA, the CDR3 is TGTGCCTGGATAAAAGGGGATAACTATGGCTACACCTTC.

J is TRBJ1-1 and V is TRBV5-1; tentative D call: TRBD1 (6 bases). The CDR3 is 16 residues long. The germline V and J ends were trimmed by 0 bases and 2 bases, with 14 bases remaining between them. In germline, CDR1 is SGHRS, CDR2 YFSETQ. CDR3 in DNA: TGCGCCAGCAGCTTGGCTTCGACAGGACCCAACACTGAAGCTTTCTTT. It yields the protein CASSLASTGPNTEAFF.

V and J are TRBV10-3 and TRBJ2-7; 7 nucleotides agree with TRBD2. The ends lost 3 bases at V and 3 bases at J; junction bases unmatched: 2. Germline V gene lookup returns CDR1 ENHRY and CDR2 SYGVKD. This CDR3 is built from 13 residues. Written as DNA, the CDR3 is TGTGCCATCAGTGAAACTAGCGTCTACGAGCAGTACTTC. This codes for CAISETSVYEQYF.

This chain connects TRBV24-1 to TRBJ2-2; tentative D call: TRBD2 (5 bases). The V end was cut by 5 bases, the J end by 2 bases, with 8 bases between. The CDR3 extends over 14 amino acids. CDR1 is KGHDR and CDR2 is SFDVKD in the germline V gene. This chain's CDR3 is CATSVGRNTGELFF. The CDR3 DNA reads TGTGCCACCAGTGTTGGGAGAAACACCGGGGAGCTGTTTTTT.

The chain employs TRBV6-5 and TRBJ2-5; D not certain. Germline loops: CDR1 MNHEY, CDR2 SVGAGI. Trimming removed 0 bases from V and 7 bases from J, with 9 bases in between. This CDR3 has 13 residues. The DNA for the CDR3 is TGTGCCAGCAGTTACTCGGCCAGTCTGACCCAGTACTTC. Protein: CASSYSASLTQYF.

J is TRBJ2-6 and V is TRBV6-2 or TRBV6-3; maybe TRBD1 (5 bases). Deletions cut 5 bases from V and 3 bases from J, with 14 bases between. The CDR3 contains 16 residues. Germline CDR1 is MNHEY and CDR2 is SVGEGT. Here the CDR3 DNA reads TGTGCCAGCAGTCTCCCCGACGGACATGGGGCCAACGTCCTGACTTTC. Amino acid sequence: CASSLPDGHGANVLTF.